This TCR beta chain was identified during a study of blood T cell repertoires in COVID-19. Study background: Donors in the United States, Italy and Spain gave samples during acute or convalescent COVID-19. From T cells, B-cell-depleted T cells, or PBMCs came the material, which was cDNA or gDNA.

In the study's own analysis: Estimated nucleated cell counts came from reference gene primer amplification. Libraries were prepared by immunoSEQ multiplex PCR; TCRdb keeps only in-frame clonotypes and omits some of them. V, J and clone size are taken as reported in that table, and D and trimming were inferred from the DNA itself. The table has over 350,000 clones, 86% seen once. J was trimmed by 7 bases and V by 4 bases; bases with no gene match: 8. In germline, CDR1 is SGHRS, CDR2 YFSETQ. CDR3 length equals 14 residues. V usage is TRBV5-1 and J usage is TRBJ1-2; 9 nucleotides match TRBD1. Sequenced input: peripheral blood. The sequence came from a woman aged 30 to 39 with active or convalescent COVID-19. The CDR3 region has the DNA TGCGCCAGCAGCACTTCGGACAGGGGCCCTGGCTACACCTTC. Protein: CASSTSDRGPGYTF.